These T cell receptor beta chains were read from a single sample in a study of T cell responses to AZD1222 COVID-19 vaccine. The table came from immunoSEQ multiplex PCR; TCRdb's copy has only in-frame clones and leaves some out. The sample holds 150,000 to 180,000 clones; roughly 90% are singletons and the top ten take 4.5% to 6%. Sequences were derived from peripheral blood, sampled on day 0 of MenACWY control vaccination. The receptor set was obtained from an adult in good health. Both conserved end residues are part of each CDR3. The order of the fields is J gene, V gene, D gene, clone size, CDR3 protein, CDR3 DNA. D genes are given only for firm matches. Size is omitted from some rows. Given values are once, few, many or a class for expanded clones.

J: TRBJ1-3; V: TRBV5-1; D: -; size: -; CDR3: CASSLGTSGNTIYF; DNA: TGCGCCAGCAGCTTGGGGACCTCTGGAAACACCATATATTTT
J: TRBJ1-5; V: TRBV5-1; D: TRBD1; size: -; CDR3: CASSPTGPYSNQPQHF; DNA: TGCGCCAGCAGCCCGACAGGGCCTTATAGCAATCAGCCCCAGCATTTT
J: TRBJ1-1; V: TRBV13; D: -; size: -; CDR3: CASSPPRVSVVNTEAFF; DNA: TGTGCCAGCAGCCCCCCCCGTGTTTCAGTGGTGAACACTGAAGCTTTCTTT
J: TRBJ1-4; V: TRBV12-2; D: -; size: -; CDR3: CASRYGTPGVWEKLFF; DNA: TGTGCAAGTCGCTACGGGACCCCGGGGGTGTGGGAAAAACTGTTTTTT
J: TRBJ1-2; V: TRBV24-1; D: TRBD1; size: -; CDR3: CATSDSGQGTLVAF; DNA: TGTGCCACCAGTGATTCCGGACAGGGGACCTTAGTCGCCTTC
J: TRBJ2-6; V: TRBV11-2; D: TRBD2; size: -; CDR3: CASSLKSGGAGANVLTF; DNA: TGTGCCAGCAGCTTAAAGAGCGGGGGAGCTGGGGCCAACGTCCTGACTTTC
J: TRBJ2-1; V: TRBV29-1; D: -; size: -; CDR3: CSVERGGNEQFF; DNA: TGCAGCGTTGAACGAGGGGGCAATGAGCAGTTCTTC
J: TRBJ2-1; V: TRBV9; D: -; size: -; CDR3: CASSVGTGMNNEQFF; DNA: TGTGCCAGCAGCGTAGGCACGGGTATGAACAATGAGCAGTTCTTC
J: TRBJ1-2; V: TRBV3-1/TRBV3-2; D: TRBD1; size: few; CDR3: CASSQGTGQGAGGGYTF; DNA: TGTGCCAGCAGCCAAGGAACGGGACAGGGGGCAGGGGGTGGCTACACCTTC
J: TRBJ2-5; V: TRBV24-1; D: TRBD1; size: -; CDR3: CATSDPERGRETQYF; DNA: TGTGCCACCAGTGACCCCGAAAGGGGGCGAGAGACCCAGTACTTC
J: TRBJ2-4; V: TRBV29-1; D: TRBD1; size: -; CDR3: CSGRGAKNIQYF; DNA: TGCAGCGGCAGGGGGGCCAAAAACATTCAGTACTTC
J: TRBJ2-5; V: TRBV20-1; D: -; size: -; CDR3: CSARVGETQYF; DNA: TGCAGTGCAAGGGTGGGCGAGACCCAGTACTTC
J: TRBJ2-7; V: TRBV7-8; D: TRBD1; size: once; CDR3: CASSPLGLGGGGQYF; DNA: TGTGCCAGCAGCCCTCTGGGATTAGGGGGCGGAGGGCAGTACTTC
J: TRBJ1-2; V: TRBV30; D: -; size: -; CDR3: CAWSHRAYGYTF; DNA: TGTGCCTGGAGTCACAGGGCCTATGGCTACACCTTC
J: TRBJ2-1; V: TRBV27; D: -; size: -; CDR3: CASSFDYNEQFF; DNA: TGTGCCAGCAGTTTCGACTACAATGAGCAGTTCTTC
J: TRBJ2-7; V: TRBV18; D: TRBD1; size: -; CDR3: CASSRGTGDLDEQYF; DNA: TGTGCCAGCTCAAGAGGGACAGGGGATTTGGACGAGCAGTACTTC
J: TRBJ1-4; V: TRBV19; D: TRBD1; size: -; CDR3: CASSTRTGSGGKLFF; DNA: TGTGCCAGTAGCACTAGGACAGGGAGTGGCGGAAAACTGTTTTTT
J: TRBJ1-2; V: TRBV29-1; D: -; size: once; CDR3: CSGLRGRHGYTF; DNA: TGCAGCGGCTTGCGGGGTAGACATGGCTACACCTTC
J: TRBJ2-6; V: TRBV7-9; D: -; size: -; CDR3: CASSLNGGAGANVLTF; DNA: TGTGCCAGCAGCTTAAACGGGGGTGCTGGGGCCAACGTCCTGACTTTC
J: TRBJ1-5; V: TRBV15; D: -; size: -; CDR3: CATSGWGVNQPQHF; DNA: TGTGCCACCAGCGGATGGGGGGTAAACCAGCCCCAGCATTTT
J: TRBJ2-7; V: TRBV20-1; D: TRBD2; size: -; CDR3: CSASGGSGYEQYF; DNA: TGCAGTGCTAGTGGCGGGAGCGGGTACGAGCAGTACTTC
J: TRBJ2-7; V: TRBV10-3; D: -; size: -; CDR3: CAISKGRHYEQYF; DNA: TGTGCCATCAGTAAGGGGCGCCACTACGAGCAGTACTTC
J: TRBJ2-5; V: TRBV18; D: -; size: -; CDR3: CASSPSSSKETQYF; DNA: TGTGCCAGCTCACCATCGTCTAGCAAGGAGACCCAGTACTTC
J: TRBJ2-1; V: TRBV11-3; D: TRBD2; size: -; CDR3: CASSSSPTGLANNEQFF; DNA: TGTGCCAGCAGCTCGTCCCCGACCGGACTAGCGAACAATGAGCAGTTCTTC
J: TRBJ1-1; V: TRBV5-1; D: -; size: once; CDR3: CASSLSQGNEAFF; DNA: TGCGCCAGCAGCTTGTCACAGGGTAACGAAGCTTTCTTT
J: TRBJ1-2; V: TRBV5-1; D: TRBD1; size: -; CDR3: CASSLGQGDYGYTF; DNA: TGCGCCAGCAGCTTGGGACAGGGGGACTATGGCTACACCTTC
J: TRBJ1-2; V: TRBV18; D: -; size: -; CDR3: CASSGRSGYTF; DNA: TGTGCCAGCTCCGGACGCTCTGGCTACACCTTC
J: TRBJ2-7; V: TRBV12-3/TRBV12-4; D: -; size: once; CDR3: CASSLRSLSRLYF; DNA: TGTGCCAGCAGTCTCCGGTCACTTAGTCGACTGTACTTC
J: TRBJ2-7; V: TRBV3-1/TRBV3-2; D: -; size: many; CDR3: CASSQGQGLEQYF; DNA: TGTGCCAGCAGCCAAGGTCAAGGACTAGAGCAGTACTTC
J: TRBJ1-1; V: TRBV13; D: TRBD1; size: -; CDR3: CASSLLLDRGMNTEAFF; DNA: TGTGCCAGCAGCTTGTTGTTGGACAGGGGGATGAACACTGAAGCTTTCTTT
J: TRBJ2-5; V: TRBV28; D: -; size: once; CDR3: CASSSPGFGLETQYF; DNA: TGTGCCAGCAGTTCCCCCGGGTTTGGGTTGGAGACCCAGTACTTC
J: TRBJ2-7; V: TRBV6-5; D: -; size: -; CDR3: CASSYYGSTYEQYF; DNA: TGTGCCAGCAGTTACTACGGTTCCACCTACGAGCAGTACTTC
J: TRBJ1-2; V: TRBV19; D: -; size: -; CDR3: CASNGGLTGVGYGYTF; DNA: TGTGCCAGTAACGGTGGGCTAACAGGAGTCGGCTATGGCTACACCTTC
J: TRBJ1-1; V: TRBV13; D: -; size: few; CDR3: CASSRDVIAAFF; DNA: TGTGCCAGCAGCCGCGACGTGATCGCAGCTTTCTTT
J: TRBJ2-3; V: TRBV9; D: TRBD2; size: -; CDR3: CASSVAWGSGGVTDTQYF; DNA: TGTGCCAGCAGCGTAGCTTGGGGTAGCGGGGGAGTGACAGATACGCAGTATTTT
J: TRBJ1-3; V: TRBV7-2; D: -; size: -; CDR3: CASSFTGKSGGNTIYF; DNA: TGTGCCAGCAGCTTTACAGGGAAGAGTGGTGGAAACACCATATATTTT
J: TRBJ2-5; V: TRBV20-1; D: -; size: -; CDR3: CSASGQETQYF; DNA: TGCAGTGCTAGCGGTCAAGAGACCCAGTACTTC
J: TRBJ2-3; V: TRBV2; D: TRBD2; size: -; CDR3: CASSKDRTSGGAQVDTQYF; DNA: TGTGCCAGCAGCAAGGACCGGACTAGCGGGGGGGCCCAAGTAGATACGCAGTATTTT
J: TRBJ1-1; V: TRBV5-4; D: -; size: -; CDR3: CASSWGNTEAFF; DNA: TGTGCCAGCAGCTGGGGGAACACTGAAGCTTTCTTT
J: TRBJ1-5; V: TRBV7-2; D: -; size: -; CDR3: CASNIQVGQRNQPQHF; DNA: TGTGCCAGCAACATTCAAGTAGGGCAACGCAATCAGCCCCAGCATTTT
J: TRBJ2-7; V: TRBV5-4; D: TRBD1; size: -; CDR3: CASSKDRASSYEQYF; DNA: TGTGCCAGCAGCAAAGACAGGGCGAGCTCCTACGAGCAGTACTTC
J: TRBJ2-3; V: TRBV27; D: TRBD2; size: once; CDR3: CASSLSPGSSGGTDTQYF; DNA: TGTGCCAGCAGTTTATCCCCAGGGTCTAGCGGGGGAACAGATACGCAGTATTTT
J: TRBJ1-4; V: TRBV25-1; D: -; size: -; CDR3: CASSEPPGGRTNEKLFF; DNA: TGTGCCAGCAGTGAACCTCCAGGCGGTAGAACTAATGAAAAACTGTTTTTT
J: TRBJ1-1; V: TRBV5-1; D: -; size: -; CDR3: CASSGGQANTEAFF; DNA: TGCGCCAGCAGCGGGGGACAAGCGAACACTGAAGCTTTCTTT
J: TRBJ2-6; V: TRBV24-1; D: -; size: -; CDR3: CATSEGRSSGANVLTF; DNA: TGTGCCACCAGTGAGGGCAGAAGCTCTGGGGCCAACGTCCTGACTTTC
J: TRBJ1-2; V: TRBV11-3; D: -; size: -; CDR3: CASSLDARGYGYTF; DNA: TGTGCCAGCAGCTTAGATGCCAGGGGCTATGGCTACACCTTC
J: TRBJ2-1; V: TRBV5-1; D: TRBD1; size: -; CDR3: CASSLGQGLNEQFF; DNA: TGCGCCAGCAGCTTGGGACAGGGTCTCAATGAGCAGTTCTTC
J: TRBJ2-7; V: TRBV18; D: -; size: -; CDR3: CASSPARAYEQYF; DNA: TGTGCCAGCTCACCCGCTCGGGCCTACGAGCAGTACTTC
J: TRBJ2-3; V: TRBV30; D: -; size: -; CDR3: CAWVRGPTDTQYF; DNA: TGTGCCTGGGTCAGAGGGCCCACAGATACGCAGTATTTT
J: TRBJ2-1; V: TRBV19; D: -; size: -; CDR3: CASSIGTGSFNEQFF; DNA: TGTGCCAGTAGTATAGGAACAGGGAGCTTCAATGAGCAGTTCTTC
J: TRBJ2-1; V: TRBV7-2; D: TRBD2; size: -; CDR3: CASSLALSSGGYNEQFF; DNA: TGTGCCAGCAGCTTAGCGCTAAGTAGCGGGGGCTACAATGAGCAGTTCTTC
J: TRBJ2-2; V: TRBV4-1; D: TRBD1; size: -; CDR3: CASSQGTGRSNTGELFF; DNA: TGCGCCAGCAGCCAAGGGACAGGGAGATCGAACACCGGGGAGCTGTTTTTT